The subject of this entry is one TCR beta chain. Germline V lookup: CDR1 ENHRY, CDR2 SYGVKD. Trimming pared 4 bases from V and 3 bases from J, leaving 8 bases between. This CDR3 contains 13 residues. Using immunoSEQ multiplex PCR, the repertoire was profiled, and TCRdb retains in-frame clones only, with some absent. The repertoire holds roughly 150,000 clones, around 90% seen once, with about 4.7% in the top ten. The data originate from a study of blood T cell repertoires in COVID-19. At the level of the study: The United States, Italy and Spain provided the acute and convalescent COVID-19 samples.

The source material was peripheral blood. The source of this sequence is a human donor in a cohort sampled during active COVID-19. This sequence joins TRBV10-3 and TRBJ2-3; a possible D gene is TRBD2 (5 bases). The CDR3 DNA is TGTGCCATCAGTGCGGGAAAGACAGATACGCAGTATTTT. Its translation is CAISAGKTDTQYF.